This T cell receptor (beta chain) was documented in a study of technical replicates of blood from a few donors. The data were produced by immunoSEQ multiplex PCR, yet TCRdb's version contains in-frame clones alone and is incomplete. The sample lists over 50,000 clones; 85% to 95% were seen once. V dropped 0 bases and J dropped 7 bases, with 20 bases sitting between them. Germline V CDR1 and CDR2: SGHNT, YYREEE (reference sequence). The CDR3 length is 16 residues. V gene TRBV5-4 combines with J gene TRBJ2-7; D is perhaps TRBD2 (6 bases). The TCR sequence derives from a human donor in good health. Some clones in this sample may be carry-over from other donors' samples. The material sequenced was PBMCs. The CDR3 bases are TGTGCCAGCAGCTTGGGACAGAGTTTTTGGGGGGAGGAGCAGTACTTC. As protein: CASSLGQSFWGEEQYF.